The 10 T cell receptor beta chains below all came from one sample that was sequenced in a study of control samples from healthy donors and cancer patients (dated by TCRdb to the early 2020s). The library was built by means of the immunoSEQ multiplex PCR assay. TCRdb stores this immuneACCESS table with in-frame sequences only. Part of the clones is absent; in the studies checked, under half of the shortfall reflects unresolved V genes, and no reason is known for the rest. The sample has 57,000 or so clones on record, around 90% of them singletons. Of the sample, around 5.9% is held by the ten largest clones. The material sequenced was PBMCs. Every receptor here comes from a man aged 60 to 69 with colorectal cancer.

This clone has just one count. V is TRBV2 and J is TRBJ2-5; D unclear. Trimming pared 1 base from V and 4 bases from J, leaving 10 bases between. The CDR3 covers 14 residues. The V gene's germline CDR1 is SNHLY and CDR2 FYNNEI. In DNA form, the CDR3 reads TGTGCCAGCAGTGAAGGATATGAACGAGAGACCCAGTACTTC. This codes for CASSEGYERETQYF.

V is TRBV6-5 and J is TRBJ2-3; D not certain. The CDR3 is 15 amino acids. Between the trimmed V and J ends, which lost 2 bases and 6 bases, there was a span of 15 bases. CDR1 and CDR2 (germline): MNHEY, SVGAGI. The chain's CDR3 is CASSYPTPKRDTQYF. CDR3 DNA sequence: TGTGCCAGCAGTTACCCGACACCGAAGAGGGATACGCAGTATTTT.

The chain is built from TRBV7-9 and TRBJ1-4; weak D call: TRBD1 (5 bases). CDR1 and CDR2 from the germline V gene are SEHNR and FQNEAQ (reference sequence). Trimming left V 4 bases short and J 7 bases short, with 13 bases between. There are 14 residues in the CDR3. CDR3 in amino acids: CASSSIDRFEKLFF. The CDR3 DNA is TGTGCCAGCAGCTCAATTGACAGATTTGAAAAACTGTTTTTT.

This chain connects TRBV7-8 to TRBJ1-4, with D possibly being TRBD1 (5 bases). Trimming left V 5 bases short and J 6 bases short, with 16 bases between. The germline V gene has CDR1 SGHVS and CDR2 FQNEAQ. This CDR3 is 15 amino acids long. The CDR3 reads CASSPGRGIDEKLFF. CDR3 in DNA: TGTGCCAGCAGCCCAGGGAGGGGTATAGATGAAAAACTGTTTTTT.

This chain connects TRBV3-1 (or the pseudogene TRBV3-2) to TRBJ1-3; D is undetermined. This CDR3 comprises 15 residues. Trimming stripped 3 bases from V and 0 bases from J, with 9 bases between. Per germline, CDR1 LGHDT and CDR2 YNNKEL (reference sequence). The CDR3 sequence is CASSHTPGSGNTIYF. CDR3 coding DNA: TGTGCCAGCAGCCATACCCCGGGCTCTGGAAACACCATATATTTT.

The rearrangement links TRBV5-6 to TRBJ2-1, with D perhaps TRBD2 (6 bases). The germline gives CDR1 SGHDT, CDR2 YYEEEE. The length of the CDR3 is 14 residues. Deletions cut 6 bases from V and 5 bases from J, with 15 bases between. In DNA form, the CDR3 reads TGTGCCAGCACCACCGGAGGGGTCCACAATGAGCAGTTCTTC. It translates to CASTTGGVHNEQFF.

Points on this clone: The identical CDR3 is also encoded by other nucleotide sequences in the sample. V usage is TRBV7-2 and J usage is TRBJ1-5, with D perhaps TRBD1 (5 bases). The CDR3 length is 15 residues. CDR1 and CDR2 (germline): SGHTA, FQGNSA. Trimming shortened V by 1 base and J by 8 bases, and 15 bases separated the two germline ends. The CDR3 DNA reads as TGTGCCAGCAGCTTAGTGGGGGGGGTGGGGGAGCCCCAGCATTTT. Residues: CASSLVGGVGEPQHF.

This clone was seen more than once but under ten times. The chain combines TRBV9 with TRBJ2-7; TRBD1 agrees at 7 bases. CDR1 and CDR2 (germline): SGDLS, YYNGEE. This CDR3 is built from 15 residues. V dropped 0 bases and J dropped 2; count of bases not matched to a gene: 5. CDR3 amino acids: CASSVGQGVAYEQYF. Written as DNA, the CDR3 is TGTGCCAGCAGCGTAGGTCAGGGGGTGGCCTACGAGCAGTACTTC.

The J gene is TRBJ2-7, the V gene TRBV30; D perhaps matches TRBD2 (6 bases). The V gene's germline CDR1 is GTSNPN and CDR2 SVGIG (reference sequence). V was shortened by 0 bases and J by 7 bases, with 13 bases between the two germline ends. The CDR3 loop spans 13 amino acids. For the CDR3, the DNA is TGTGCCTGGAGTGTATTCGAGGCGGGGGAGCAGTACTTC. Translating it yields CAWSVFEAGEQYF.

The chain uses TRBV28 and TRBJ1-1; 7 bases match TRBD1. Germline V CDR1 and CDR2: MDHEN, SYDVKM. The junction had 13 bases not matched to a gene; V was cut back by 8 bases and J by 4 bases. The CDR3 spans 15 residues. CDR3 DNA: TGTGCCAGCGCCCTGGGGGGGGCAGGGGGCACTGAAGCTTTCTTT. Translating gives CASALGGAGGTEAFF.